The 3 T cell receptor beta chains presented below share a single source sample, sequenced in a study of beta chain features in type 1 diabetes. Study-level results: Researchers report that Type 1 diabetes patients had moderately but significantly shorter TCRB CDR3s across all four CD4+ subsets.

Expressed TCRB transcripts were sequenced, since all the RNA that had been isolated was reverse transcribed. The data were produced by immunoSEQ multiplex PCR, yet TCRdb's version contains in-frame clones alone and is incomplete. The data show 300,000 to 350,000 clones, over 7% seen once. No cognate antigen is known for these TCRs. Sequencing used central memory CD4+ T cells from blood. These receptors all stem from a man aged 25 to 40 with type 1 diabetes.

At least ten counts were recorded for this clone. The rearrangement joins TRBV14 to TRBJ1-2; 7 nucleotides match TRBD1. Germline trimming cut 5 bases from V and 8 bases from J; bases unmatched to any gene: 8. Germline loops: CDR1 SGHDN, CDR2 FVKESK. The CDR3 sequence is 13 residues long. CDR3 amino acids: CASSYKQGTGYTF. The DNA for the CDR3 is TGTGCCAGCAGCTATAAACAGGGGACCGGCTACACCTTC.

This clone was detected only a few times. The chain recombines TRBV5-1 with TRBJ1-2, with 7 bases that match TRBD1. Per germline, CDR1 SGHRS and CDR2 YFSETQ. The CDR3 runs 14 residues. V trimming: 5 bases; J trimming: 3 bases; junction bases outside the gene matches: 7. The CDR3 DNA reads TGCGCCAGCAGATCCGCCGGGACAGACTATGGCTACACCTTC. Residues: CASRSAGTDYGYTF. Variable domain in full (rest from reference TRBV5-1 and TRBJ1-2): KAGVTQTPRYLIKTRGQQVTLSCSPISGHRSVSWYQQTPGQGLQFLFEYFSETQRNKGNFPGRFSGRQFSNSRSEMNVSTLELGDSALYLCASRSAGTDYGYTFGSGTRLTVV.

CDR3 in DNA: TGTGCCAGCAGCCCGGGATTCAGCTCCTACGAGCAGTACTTC. Encoded protein: CASSPGFSSYEQYF. The V gene is TRBV7-8, the J gene TRBJ2-7, with D possibly being TRBD2 (5 bases). Germline values: CDR1 SGHVS, CDR2 FQNEAQ. The length of the CDR3 is 14 residues. V was clipped by 5 bases and J by 0 bases, with 11 bases between them.